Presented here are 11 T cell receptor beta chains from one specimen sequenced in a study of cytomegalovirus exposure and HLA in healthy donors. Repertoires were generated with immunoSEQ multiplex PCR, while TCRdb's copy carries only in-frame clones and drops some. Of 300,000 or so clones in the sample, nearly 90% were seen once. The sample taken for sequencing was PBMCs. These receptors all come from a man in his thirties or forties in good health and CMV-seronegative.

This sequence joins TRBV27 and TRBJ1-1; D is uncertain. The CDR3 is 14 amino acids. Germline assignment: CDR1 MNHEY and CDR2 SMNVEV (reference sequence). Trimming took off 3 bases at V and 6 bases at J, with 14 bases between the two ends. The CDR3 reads CASSLARARAEAFF. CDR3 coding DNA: TGTGCCAGCAGTTTGGCCCGGGCGCGGGCTGAAGCTTTCTTT.

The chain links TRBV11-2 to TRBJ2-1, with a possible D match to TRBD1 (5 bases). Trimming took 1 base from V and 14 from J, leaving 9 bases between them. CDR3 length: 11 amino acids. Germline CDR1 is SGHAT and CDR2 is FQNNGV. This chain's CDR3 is CASSLVGAEFF. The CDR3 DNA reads TGTGCCAGCAGCTTAGTTGGGGCGGAGTTCTTC.

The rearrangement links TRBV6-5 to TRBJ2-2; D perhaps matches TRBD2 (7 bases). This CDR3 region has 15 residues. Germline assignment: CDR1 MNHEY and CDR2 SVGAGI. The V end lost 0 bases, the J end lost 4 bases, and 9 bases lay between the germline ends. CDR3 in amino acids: CASSYSRGATGELFF. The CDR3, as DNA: TGTGCCAGCAGTTACTCCCGGGGGGCCACCGGGGAGCTGTTTTTT.

CDR3 DNA sequence: TGTGCCAGCAGTTATCGGGGGGGCGATTCACCCCTCCACTTT. This translates into CASSYRGGDSPLHF. The rearrangement links TRBV6-5 to TRBJ1-6, with D maybe TRBD1 (6 bases). The V gene lost 3 bases and the J gene lost 8 bases, with 11 bases spanning the gap. Germline CDR1 MNHEY, CDR2 SVGAGI. The length of the CDR3 is 14 residues.

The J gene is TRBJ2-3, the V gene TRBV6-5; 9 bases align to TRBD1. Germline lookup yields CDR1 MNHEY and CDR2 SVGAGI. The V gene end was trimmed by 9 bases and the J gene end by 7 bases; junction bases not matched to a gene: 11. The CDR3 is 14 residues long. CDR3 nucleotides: TGTGCCAGTCGAAAACAGGGGGCCCTTAATACGCAGTATTTT. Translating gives CASRKQGALNTQYF.

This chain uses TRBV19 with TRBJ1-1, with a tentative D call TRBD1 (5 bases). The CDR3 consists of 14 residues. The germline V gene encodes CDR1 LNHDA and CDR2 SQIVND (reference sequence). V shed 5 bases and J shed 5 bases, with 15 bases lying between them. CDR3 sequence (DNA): TGTGCCAGTAGTTATCAGGGTTGGTTTACTGAAGCTTTCTTT. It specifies CASSYQGWFTEAFF.

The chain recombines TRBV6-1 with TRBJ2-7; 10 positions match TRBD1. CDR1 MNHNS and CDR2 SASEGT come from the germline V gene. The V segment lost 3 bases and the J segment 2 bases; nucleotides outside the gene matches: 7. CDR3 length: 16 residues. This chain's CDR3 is CASSDPRTGGTYEQYF. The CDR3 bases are TGTGCCAGCAGTGACCCTAGGACAGGGGGAACCTACGAGCAGTACTTC.

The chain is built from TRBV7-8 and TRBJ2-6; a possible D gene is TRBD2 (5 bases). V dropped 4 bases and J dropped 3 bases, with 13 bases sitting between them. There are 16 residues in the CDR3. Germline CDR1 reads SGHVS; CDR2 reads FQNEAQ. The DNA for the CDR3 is TGTGCCAGCAGCTCCTTAGAGGGCCTTGGGGCCAACGTCCTGACTTTC. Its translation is CASSSLEGLGANVLTF.

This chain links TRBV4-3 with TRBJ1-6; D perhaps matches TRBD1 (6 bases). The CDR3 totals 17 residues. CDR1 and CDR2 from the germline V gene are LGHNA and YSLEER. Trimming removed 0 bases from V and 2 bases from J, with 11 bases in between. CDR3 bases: TGCGCCAGCAGCCAAGAAGGCCCAGGGGCCTATAATTCACCCCTCCACTTT. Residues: CASSQEGPGAYNSPLHF.

The CDR3 DNA follows: TGTGCCAGCAGTTACATTCAGGGTTTGGAGACCCAGTACTTC. This translates into CASSYIQGLETQYF. The chain has TRBV6-5 and TRBJ2-5, with D possibly being TRBD1 (5 bases). From germline, CDR1 is MNHEY and CDR2 SVGAGI. V lost 2 bases, J lost 5 bases, and 12 bases lay in between. The CDR3 length is 14 residues.

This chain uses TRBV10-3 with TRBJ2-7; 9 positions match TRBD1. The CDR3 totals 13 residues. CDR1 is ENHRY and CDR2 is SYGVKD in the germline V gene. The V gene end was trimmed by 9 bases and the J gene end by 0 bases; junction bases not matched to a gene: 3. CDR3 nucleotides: TGTGCCATGGGACAGGGACTCTCCTACGAGCAGTACTTC. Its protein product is CAMGQGLSYEQYF.